The 26 T cell receptor beta chains in this list originate from one sample, sequenced in a study of graft-versus-host responses after intestinal transplantation. Graft tissue processing released intraepithelial and lamina propria lymphocytes. Sequenced by immunoSEQ multiplex PCR; TCRdb stores in-frame clones only, minus some. The data show around 17,000 clones, with around 82% seen just once and around 5.5% held by the top ten. Sequences were derived from ileum tissue, sampled 17 days after transplant. All receptors come from a human patient who received an intestinal transplant, so some T cells may come from the graft donor.

The chain combines TRBV30 with TRBJ2-2; TRBD2 might be the D (5 bases). Germline CDR1 GTSNPN, CDR2 SVGIG (reference sequence). The CDR3 totals 15 residues. Trimming pared 3 bases from V and 6 bases from J, leaving 17 bases between. The CDR3 region has the DNA TGTGCCTGGAGAACTACGGGAATGATACCCGGGGAGCTGTTTTTT. Translating it yields CAWRTTGMIPGELFF.

The rearrangement joins TRBV28 to TRBJ2-3; D ambiguous. V was trimmed by 5 bases and J by 2 bases, leaving 14 bases between them. The CDR3 runs to 15 residues. Germline V gene sequence: CDR1 MDHEN, CDR2 SYDVKM. The CDR3, as DNA: TGTGCCAGCAGTACGACTGACGGGCACACAGATACGCAGTATTTT. Translating it yields CASSTTDGHTDTQYF.

The chain employs TRBV28 and TRBJ1-5; no definite D call. Trimming pared 5 bases from V and 6 bases from J, leaving 14 bases between. The CDR3 is 14 amino acids. The germline V gene has CDR1 MDHEN and CDR2 SYDVKM. This chain's CDR3 is CASSAQWKAQPQHF. In DNA form, the CDR3 reads TGTGCCAGCAGTGCGCAATGGAAGGCTCAGCCCCAGCATTTT.

The V gene is TRBV6-5, the J gene TRBJ2-1; D gene uncertain. Trimming pared 2 bases from V and 10 bases from J, leaving 12 bases between. This CDR3 has 13 amino acids. The V gene's germline CDR1 is MNHEY and CDR2 SVGAGI. The CDR3 reads CASSYELGSEQFF. CDR3 in DNA: TGTGCCAGCAGTTACGAGTTGGGGTCCGAGCAGTTCTTC.

This clone has just a few counts. The chain has TRBV27 and TRBJ2-7, with D maybe TRBD1 (5 bases). The CDR3 consists of 15 residues. Trimming removed 1 base from V and 6 bases from J, with 16 bases in between. Looked up from germline, CDR1 is MNHEY and CDR2 is SMNVEV (reference sequence). The CDR3, as DNA: TGTGCCAGCAGTTTATGGTCTCAGGGATGGACCGAGCAGTACTTC. It translates to CASSLWSQGWTEQYF.

This clone came up a few times. The chain is built from TRBV6-6 and TRBJ1-5; D gene ambiguous. Germline CDR1 and CDR2: MNHNY and SVGAGI (reference sequence). V gave up 5 bases and J gave up 0 bases, with 8 bases separating them. The CDR3 has 14 amino acids. DNA for the CDR3: TGTGCCAGCAGTCGGACTGTTAGCAATCAGCCCCAGCATTTT. It specifies CASSRTVSNQPQHF.

The gene calls are TRBV29-1 and TRBJ1-2, with D possibly matching TRBD1 (6 bases). The CDR3 length is 14 residues. Per the germline V gene, CDR1 is SQVTM and CDR2 is ANQGSEA. The ends were cut back, 3 bases at V and 2 bases at J, with 13 bases in the middle. CDR3 amino acids: CSVDGGGRNYGYTF. CDR3 nucleotides: TGCAGCGTTGATGGGGGGGGCCGCAACTATGGCTACACCTTC.

The V call is TRBV5-1, the J call TRBJ1-4, with TRBD1 matching 7 bases. Germline trimming cut 4 bases from V and 7 bases from J; bases unmatched to any gene: 7. The CDR3 totals 14 residues. Germline V gene lookup returns CDR1 SGHRS and CDR2 YFSETQ. The chain's CDR3 is CASSPTGWIEKLFF. In DNA, the CDR3 is TGCGCCAGCAGCCCGACAGGGTGGATTGAAAAACTGTTTTTT.

The gene calls are TRBV4-2 and TRBJ2-1, with TRBD2 identical over 10 bases. Per germline, CDR1 LGHNA and CDR2 YNFKEQ. CDR3 length equals 17 residues. V dropped 0 bases and J dropped 2; count of bases not matched to a gene: 4. In DNA form, the CDR3 reads TGTGCCAGCAGCCAAGAAGGGGGACTAGCGACCTACAATGAGCAGTTCTTC. This encodes CASSQEGGLATYNEQFF.

The J gene is TRBJ1-2, the V gene TRBV28; D is uncertain. The CDR3 contains 17 residues. Germline V CDR1 and CDR2: MDHEN, SYDVKM. The ends were cut back, 5 bases at V and 4 bases at J, with 23 bases in the middle. CDR3 sequence (DNA): TGTGCCAGCAGTACCGTCGTCGGGGAGGCTAAGAGCTATGGCTACACCTTC. Its translation: CASSTVVGEAKSYGYTF.

The chain links TRBV19 to TRBJ2-7; a weak D match, TRBD1 (6 bases). Germline loops: CDR1 LNHDA, CDR2 SQIVND (reference sequence). The CDR3 spans 15 residues. The V end was cut by 6 bases, the J end by 1 base, with 16 bases between. The CDR3: CASSKDRLGSYEQYF. The CDR3, as DNA: TGTGCCAGTAGCAAGGACAGACTTGGTTCCTACGAGCAGTACTTC.

This chain connects TRBV28 to TRBJ2-7; D gene unclear. Deletions cut 0 bases from V and 4 bases from J, with 4 bases between. CDR1 MDHEN and CDR2 SYDVKM come from the germline V gene. This CDR3 region has 12 residues. The CDR3, as DNA: TGTGCCAGCAGTTTATGCGGTTACGAGCAGTACTTC. Protein sequence: CASSLCGYEQYF.

This chain joins TRBV7-9 and TRBJ1-4, with D perhaps matching TRBD1 (6 bases). Germline V gene lookup returns CDR1 SEHNR and CDR2 FQNEAQ (reference sequence). V was shortened by 7 bases and J by 13 bases, with 19 bases between the two germline ends. The CDR3 consists of 13 residues. CDR3 residues: CASTQGGVGRLFF. CDR3 DNA sequence: TGTGCCAGCACACAGGGAGGGGTTGGGAGACTGTTTTTT. Variable domain in full (rest from reference TRBV7-9 and TRBJ1-4): DTGVSQNPRHKITKRGQNVTFRCDPISEHNRLYWYRQTLGQGPEFLTYFQNEAQLEKSRLLSDRFSAERPKGSFSTLEIQRTEQGDSAMYLCASTQGGVGRLFFGSGTQLSVL.

This clone showed up just once. V gene TRBV13 combines with J gene TRBJ2-2; D is possibly TRBD2 (6 bases). The CDR3 covers 14 residues. V lost 4 bases and J 4 bases, leaving 10 bases between the germline ends. Per germline, CDR1 PRHDT and CDR2 FYEKMQ (reference sequence). The CDR3 coding sequence is TGTGCCAGCAGCTGGGGAGGAGGCACCGGGGAGCTGTTTTTT. The encoded protein is CASSWGGGTGELFF.

The chain couples TRBV15 to TRBJ1-2; tentatively, D is TRBD1 (6 bases). V lost 3 bases and J 5 bases, leaving 16 bases between the germline ends. From germline, CDR1 is LNHNV and CDR2 YYDKDF (reference sequence). CDR3 length: 15 residues. The CDR3 loop reads CATSRSNREAYGYTF. In DNA form, the CDR3 reads TGTGCCACCAGCAGGAGCAACAGGGAAGCTTATGGCTACACCTTC.

The rearrangement joins TRBV7-8 to TRBJ2-7, with D unclear. Trimming took 4 bases from V and 0 from J, leaving 10 bases between them. Germline CDR1 is SGHVS and CDR2 is FQNEAQ. The CDR3 length is 14 residues. The CDR3: CASSYRRNSYEQYF. The CDR3 region has the DNA TGTGCCAGCAGCTATCGACGCAACTCCTACGAGCAGTACTTC.

The V and J genes are TRBV11-2 and TRBJ2-7; D remains unclear. CDR1 SGHAT and CDR2 FQNNGV come from the germline V gene. V gave up 0 bases and J gave up 2 bases, with 8 bases separating them. The CDR3 loop spans 14 amino acids. This CDR3 reads CASSLDPRAYEQYF. DNA of the CDR3: TGTGCCAGCAGCTTAGATCCCAGAGCCTACGAGCAGTACTTC.

Here the CDR3 DNA reads TGTGCCAGCTCACTTGCGACAGGGGGAAATGAAAAACTGTTTTTT. Protein: CASSLATGGNEKLFF. The V and J genes are TRBV18 and TRBJ1-4, with TRBD1 matching over 9 bases. This CDR3 is 15 amino acids long. Germline CDR1 reads KGHSH; CDR2 reads LQKENI. V shed 4 bases and J 5 bases; nucleotides not matched to a gene: 5.

The chain carries TRBV4-1 and TRBJ1-5, with D maybe TRBD1 (6 bases). The V end lost 4 bases, the J end lost 3 bases, and 13 bases lay between the germline ends. This CDR3 contains 15 residues. Germline CDR1 reads MGHRA; CDR2 reads YSYEKL. The CDR3 protein is CASSRAAGDNQPQHF. The CDR3, as DNA: TGCGCCAGCAGCCGCGCAGCAGGGGACAATCAGCCCCAGCATTTT.

This clone appeared a single time. The chain employs TRBV4-3 and TRBJ2-2; D remains ambiguous. V was pared by 3 bases and J by 4 bases, with 21 bases between. The CDR3 loop spans 18 amino acids. Germline V CDR1 and CDR2: LGHNA, YSLEER. The CDR3 region is CASSQETQSRLLTGELFF. CDR3 nucleotide sequence: TGCGCCAGCAGCCAGGAAACCCAATCCAGACTCCTCACCGGGGAGCTGTTTTTT.

The rearrangement joins TRBV30 to TRBJ2-7, with 7 bases fitting TRBD2. From germline, CDR1 is GTSNPN and CDR2 SVGIG (reference sequence). With V trimmed by 1 base and J by 1 base, 10 bases remained unmatched. There are 16 residues in the CDR3. The CDR3 nucleotides are TGTGCCTGGAGTGCGAGTGGGGTCGGGAGGTCCTACGAGCAGTACTTC. Translating it yields CAWSASGVGRSYEQYF.

V is TRBV30 and J is TRBJ1-3; D unclear. Per germline, CDR1 GTSNPN and CDR2 SVGIG (reference sequence). The CDR3 runs to 16 residues. V was pared by 0 bases and J by 0 bases, with 12 bases between. This CDR3 is CAWSVRWALSGNTIYF. The CDR3 DNA reads TGTGCCTGGAGTGTACGGTGGGCCCTCTCTGGAAACACCATATATTTT.

V is TRBV29-1 and J is TRBJ1-1; TRBD1 matches 7 bases. This CDR3 region has 13 residues. Germline V CDR1 and CDR2: SQVTM, ANQGSEA. V shed 5 bases and J 0 bases; nucleotides not matched to a gene: 3. The CDR3 region is CSVTTGMNTEAFF. CDR3 bases: TGCAGCGTTACGACAGGGATGAACACTGAAGCTTTCTTT.

In regard to this clone: An end of the junction does not agree with germline; a read error may underlie this. The chain joins TRBV29-1 to TRBJ2-1, with D perhaps matching TRBD2 (6 bases). In germline, CDR1 is SQVTM, CDR2 ANQGSEA. The CDR3 covers 13 residues. DNA for the CDR3: TGCAGCGGAGACCGGGACTCCCACAATGAGCAGTTCTTC. This gives the protein CSGDRDSHNEQFF.

The chain uses TRBV5-1 and TRBJ1-2; perhaps TRBD1 as D (5 bases). The V and J ends lost 1 base and 8 bases respectively, with 15 bases between them. Germline values: CDR1 SGHRS, CDR2 YFSETQ. This CDR3 contains 14 residues. CDR3 in amino acids: CASSLPSARDGYTF. Written as DNA, the CDR3 is TGCGCCAGCAGCTTGCCTAGCGCCAGGGACGGCTACACCTTC.

The V gene is TRBV14, the J gene TRBJ2-5; D is unresolved. The CDR3 length is 13 residues. The V end lost 1 base, the J end lost 5 bases, and 8 bases lay between the germline ends. Germline assignment: CDR1 SGHDN and CDR2 FVKESK. The CDR3 region is CASSQGVPETQYF. As DNA, the CDR3 is TGTGCCAGCAGCCAAGGCGTCCCGGAGACCCAGTACTTC.